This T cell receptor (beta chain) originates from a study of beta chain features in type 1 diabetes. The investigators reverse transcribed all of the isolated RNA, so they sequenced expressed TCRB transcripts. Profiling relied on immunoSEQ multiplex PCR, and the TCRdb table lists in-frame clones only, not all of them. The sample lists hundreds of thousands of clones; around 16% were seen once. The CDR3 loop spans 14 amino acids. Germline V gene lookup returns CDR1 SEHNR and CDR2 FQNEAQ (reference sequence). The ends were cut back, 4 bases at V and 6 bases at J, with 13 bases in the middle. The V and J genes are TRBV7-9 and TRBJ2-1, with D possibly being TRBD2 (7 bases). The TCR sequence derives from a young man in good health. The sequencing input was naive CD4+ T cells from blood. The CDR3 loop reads CASSSKGGGNEQFF. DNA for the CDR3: TGTGCCAGCAGCTCCAAAGGGGGGGGCAATGAGCAGTTCTTC.